Listed here are 24 T cell receptor beta chains from one sample, sequenced in a study of CD8 T cells in ankylosing spondylitis. TCRdb ran MiXCR on the 5' RACE reads and lists one entry per CDR3 protein. In the table there are fewer than 250,000 distinct CDR3 sequences, roughly 32% of which are singletons. What was sequenced was blood, either unsorted or a sorted T cell fraction (not recorded which). These receptors came from a male donor with ankylosing spondylitis or in good health (not recorded which).

The chain combines TRBV6-1 with TRBJ2-7, with 8 nucleotides matching TRBD2. The length of the CDR3 is 14 residues. The germline V gene has CDR1 MNHNS and CDR2 SASEGT. V dropped 10 bases and J dropped 3; count of bases not matched to a gene: 11. CDR3 in DNA: TGTGCCACCTCGAGTGCCGGGACTAGCTACGAGCAGTACTTC. It yields the protein CATSSAGTSYEQYF.

The chain has TRBV12-3 or TRBV12-4 and TRBJ1-2; TRBD1 might be the D (5 bases). The V end was cut by 4 bases, the J end by 7 bases, with 13 bases between. The CDR3 is made up of 13 amino acids. CDR3 sequence (DNA): TGTGCCAGCAGTTCCACGAGGGGCGGTGGCTACACCTTC. Translating it yields CASSSTRGGGYTF.

The CDR3 spells CASTGWAEAFF. The CDR3 coding sequence is TGTGCCAGCACCGGGTGGGCTGAAGCTTTCTTT. This chain joins TRBV7-9 and TRBJ1-1; D not certain. Trimming cost V 7 bases and J 6 bases, with 9 bases left between them. The CDR3 covers 11 residues. The germline CDR1 and CDR2 sequences are SEHNR and FQNEAQ (reference sequence).

This clonotype was recorded a few times. This chain connects TRBV10-3 to TRBJ2-7; D may be TRBD2 (7 bases). Germline V lookup: CDR1 ENHRY, CDR2 SYGVKD. The CDR3 loop spans 13 amino acids. Trimming removed 7 bases from V and 6 bases from J, with 16 bases in between. The CDR3 region is CAITRGGTGEQYF. The CDR3 coding sequence is TGTGCCATCACAAGGGGGGGGACTGGCGAGCAGTACTTC.

The chain links TRBV7-9 to TRBJ2-3; TRBD2 aligns across 13 bases. The CDR3 consists of 15 residues. The V and J ends lost 5 bases and 5 bases, in that order; junction bases with no gene match: 4. CDR1 and CDR2 (germline): SEHNR, FQNEAQ (reference sequence). The CDR3 DNA is TGTGCCAGCAGCCGACTAGCGGGGGGAAGAGATACGCAGTATTTT. As protein: CASSRLAGGRDTQYF.

This clonotype was counted once. The chain uses TRBV2 and TRBJ2-7, with TRBD2 as a possible D gene (5 bases). The ends were cut back, 5 bases at V and 2 bases at J, with 25 bases in the middle. CDR1 is SNHLY, CDR2 FYNNEI, per germline. The CDR3 runs 18 residues. CDR3 in amino acids: CASSFREARSGGPYEQYF. As DNA, the CDR3 is TGTGCCAGCAGTTTCCGGGAAGCGAGGTCAGGAGGTCCCTACGAGCAGTACTTC.

As DNA, the CDR3 is TGCAGTGCTAGTGGTGGGGCGGGGTACGAGCAGTACTTC. This sequence encodes CSASGGAGYEQYF. The V call is TRBV20-1, the J call TRBJ2-7; D might be TRBD2 (6 bases). V gave up 3 bases and J gave up 4 bases, with 13 bases separating them. Germline V CDR1 and CDR2: DFQATT, SNEGSKA (reference sequence). The CDR3 consists of 13 residues.

The chain combines TRBV7-9 with TRBJ2-5, with 9 bases identical to TRBD1. The germline CDR1 and CDR2 sequences are SEHNR and FQNEAQ (reference sequence). V trimming: 4 bases; J trimming: 3 bases; junction bases outside the gene matches: 3. CDR3 size: 14 residues. The CDR3 DNA follows: TGTGCCAGCAGCTCCTGGGACAGGGAAGAGACCCAGTACTTC. Amino acids: CASSSWDREETQYF.

DNA for the CDR3: TGCAGCGTTGCACAGGGAGGTTTTGGAGAAGATACGCAGTATTTT. Its protein product is CSVAQGGFGEDTQYF. J is TRBJ2-3 and V is TRBV29-1; tentatively, D is TRBD1 or TRBD2 (6 bases each). The CDR3 loop spans 15 amino acids. Germline V gives CDR1 SQVTM, CDR2 ANQGSEA. Trimming took 4 bases from V and 5 from J, leaving 19 bases between them.

This clonotype was counted only a few times. The rearrangement links TRBV12-3 or TRBV12-4 to TRBJ2-3, with TRBD2 matching over 8 bases. V shed 9 bases and J 5 bases; nucleotides not matched to a gene: 13. The CDR3 has 15 residues. CDR3 DNA sequence: TGTGCCAGTCACAACCCAGCTAGCGGGTTAGATACGCAGTATTTT. It codes for CASHNPASGLDTQYF.

This clonotype was recorded a few times. V and J are TRBV6-1 and TRBJ2-1; 8 bases align to TRBD2. The length of the CDR3 is 16 residues. With 1 base clipped from V and 6 bases from J, the junction kept 8 bases outside the gene matches. From germline, CDR1 is MNHNS and CDR2 SASEGT. The CDR3 sequence is CASSEESGAGGNEQFF. CDR3 DNA: TGTGCCAGCAGTGAAGAGAGCGGGGCGGGGGGCAATGAGCAGTTCTTC.

The chain joins TRBV6-1 to TRBJ2-7, with 12 bases that match TRBD2. The germline gives CDR1 MNHNS, CDR2 SASEGT. J lost 5 bases, V lost 0 bases, and 5 bases had no gene match. This CDR3 comprises 16 residues. For the CDR3, the DNA is TGTGCCAGCAGTGAAGCCCCTGGACTAGCGGGACACGAGCAGTACTTC. This codes for CASSEAPGLAGHEQYF.

CDR3 in DNA: TGCAGTGCCGGGGGGAGCACTAAAAACGTCCGGGGAGAGACCCAGTACTTC. Protein product: CSAGGSTKNVRGETQYF. The chain joins TRBV20-1 to TRBJ2-5, with 7 positions matching TRBD2. V lost 6 bases to trimming and J lost 4 bases; unmatched junction nucleotides: 20. Germline V CDR1 and CDR2: DFQATT, SNEGSKA (reference sequence). This CDR3 has 17 amino acids.

The chain has TRBV7-9 and TRBJ2-5, with D perhaps matching TRBD2 (5 bases). Germline CDR1 and CDR2: SEHNR and FQNEAQ (reference sequence). Trimming took off 3 bases at V and 3 bases at J, with 11 bases between the two ends. The CDR3 has 14 amino acids. As DNA, the CDR3 is TGTGCCAGCAGCTTGATGGGAGCCGAAGAGACCCAGTACTTC. Its translation is CASSLMGAEETQYF.

This sequence joins TRBV29-1 and TRBJ2-7; D unresolved. Germline V gene data show CDR1 as SQVTM and CDR2 as ANQGSEA. The CDR3 is 12 amino acids. V gave up 3 bases and J gave up 3 bases, with 9 bases separating them. In DNA form, the CDR3 reads TGCAGCGTTGAGGGTGGTGACTACGAGCAGTACTTC. Translation: CSVEGGDYEQYF.

This clonotype was recorded a few times. The genes are TRBV5-1 and TRBJ2-2, with D maybe TRBD1 (6 bases). Trimming pared 1 base from V and 4 bases from J, leaving 11 bases between. This CDR3 has 15 residues. Germline V gene lookup returns CDR1 SGHRS and CDR2 YFSETQ. This CDR3 is CASSLTGSFTGELFF. CDR3 nucleotides: TGCGCCAGCAGCTTGACAGGGTCCTTCACCGGGGAGCTGTTTTTT.

The chain has TRBV7-2 and TRBJ2-3; D possibly matches TRBD1 or TRBD2 (6 bases each). The length of the CDR3 is 16 residues. Germline-derived CDR1 and CDR2 are SGHTA and FQGNSA. Trimming took off 3 bases at V and 3 bases at J, with 16 bases between the two ends. The CDR3 nucleotides are TGTGCCAGCAGCTTGTCCCCCGGGGGCTTAACAGATACGCAGTATTTT. This encodes CASSLSPGGLTDTQYF.

This clonotype has only one observation. The chain combines TRBV4-1 with TRBJ1-2, with a weak D call TRBD1 (5 bases). The CDR3 is 13 residues long. CDR1 and CDR2 from the germline V gene are MGHRA and YSYEKL. Trimming took 3 bases from V and 2 from J, leaving 7 bases between them. CDR3 in DNA: TGCGCCAGCAGCCAGCCAGGGAACTATGGCTACACCTTC. It specifies CASSQPGNYGYTF.

This CDR3 is CAISESTDPSSYNEQFF. The CDR3 DNA is TGTGCCATCAGTGAGTCGACTGACCCGAGCTCCTACAATGAGCAGTTCTTC. The chain carries TRBV10-3 and TRBJ2-1; D is undetermined. The V gene's germline CDR1 is ENHRY and CDR2 SYGVKD. Trimming took 0 bases from V and 0 from J, leaving 12 bases between them. This CDR3 has 17 amino acids.

This clonotype was seen only a few times. The chain's CDR3 is CASSPWQGSGYEQYF. The CDR3 bases are TGTGCCAGCAGCCCATGGCAAGGGTCGGGGTACGAGCAGTACTTC. The chain employs TRBV5-6 and TRBJ2-7; TRBD2 is a possible D gene (5 bases). The V gene's germline CDR1 is SGHDT and CDR2 YYEEEE. The germline V and J ends were trimmed by 4 bases and 4 bases, with 18 bases remaining between them. This CDR3 is 15 amino acids long. The complete variable domain, with remaining parts taken from reference TRBV5-6 and TRBJ2-7, reads DAGVTQSPTHLIKTRGQQVTLRCSPKSGHDTVSWYQQALGQGPQFIFQYYEEEERQRGNFPDRFSGHQFPNYSSELNVNALLLGDSALYLCASSPWQGSGYEQYFGPGTRLTVT.

The V call is TRBV12-3 or TRBV12-4, the J call TRBJ1-4; unclear D gene. The CDR3 covers 14 residues. V lost 5 bases and J 2 bases, leaving 9 bases between the germline ends. This CDR3 is CASSLQATNEKLFF. CDR3 coding DNA: TGTGCCAGCAGTCTTCAGGCTACTAATGAAAAACTGTTTTTT.

In its sample, this clonotype was seen a few times. The chain combines TRBV28 with TRBJ1-1; TRBD1 is a possible D gene (6 bases). Germline CDR1 reads MDHEN; CDR2 reads SYDVKM. V was shortened by 1 base and J by 3 bases, with 12 bases between the two germline ends. This CDR3 has 15 residues. CDR3 sequence: CASSLSPPGDTEAFF. The CDR3 bases are TGTGCCAGCAGTTTATCGCCCCCAGGGGACACTGAAGCTTTCTTT.

V is TRBV20-1 and J is TRBJ1-2; the match to TRBD1 covers 7 bases. CDR3 size: 16 residues. Trimming removed 5 bases from V and 1 base from J; junction bases left unmatched: 13. Germline CDR1 is DFQATT and CDR2 is SNEGSKA (reference sequence). CDR3 sequence (DNA): TGCAGTGCTCCACGCACAAACAGGGGACTTAACTATGGCTACACCTTC. Its translation is CSAPRTNRGLNYGYTF.

This clonotype was found a few times. This sequence joins TRBV6-1 and TRBJ1-6, with D tentatively TRBD1 (5 bases). The CDR3 totals 15 residues. CDR1 and CDR2 from the germline V gene are MNHNS and SASEGT. V shed 6 bases and J shed 6 bases, with 15 bases lying between them. The CDR3 loop is CASRGGGASNSPLHF. CDR3 bases: TGTGCCAGCAGGGGCGGAGGGGCCAGTAATTCACCCCTCCACTTT.